This T cell receptor (beta chain) is from a study of CD4 T cells in relation to SARS-CoV-2 and coronaviruses. Unexposed donor CD4+ T cells date from about 2011-2018, before the COVID-19 pandemic. After about 10 days of culture, CD4+ T cells were isolated. Germline CDR1 reads KGHSH; CDR2 reads LQKENI. V lost 0 bases, J lost 3 bases, and 8 bases stayed unmatched. This CDR3 has 16 residues. Remarks on this clone: Its cognate antigen is unknown.

Method: immunoSEQ multiplex PCR; TCRdb's copy keeps in-frame clones and lacks some. Here the sample spans about 20,000 clones, about four fifths being singletons. This receptor was obtained from a human donor in good health. The J gene is TRBJ2-7, the V gene TRBV18; TRBD2 matches 7 bases. The sequencing sample was made of CD4+ T cells from PBMCs, cultured in vitro. The CDR3 here is CASSPPGTSVLYEQYF. DNA for the CDR3: TGTGCCAGCTCACCACCTGGTACTAGCGTGCTCTACGAGCAGTACTTC.